This T cell receptor beta chain was captured by sequencing in a study of T cells in Graves' hyperthyroidism and ophthalmopathy. Overall study context: Peripheral blood was obtained at initial diagnosis, preceding any treatment.

Patients were aged 18 to 65, had disease duration under 2 months, and had newly diagnosed hyperthyroidism. V gave up 3 bases and J gave up 0 bases, with 12 bases separating them. This CDR3 spans 16 amino acids. Germline V gene sequence: CDR1 KGHSH, CDR2 LQKENI. The TCR beta CDR3 regions underwent amplification using RNA transcripts as the source. Initially, a first-round RT-PCR of the TCR CDR3 employed the HTBI primer set. Using its own MiXCR run on the multiplex PCR reads, TCRdb lists one record per CDR3 protein. The sample includes under 400,000 distinct CDR3 sequences, around 14% of them seen just once. In its sample, this clonotype was seen many times.

The receptor was isolated from an older woman with Graves' hyperthyroidism. The rearrangement joins TRBV18 to TRBJ1-5; a possible D gene is TRBD1 (5 bases). The sequenced sample was blood. Written as DNA, the CDR3 is TGTGCCAGCTCACCCCCCGGGACCGTTAGCAATCAGCCCCAGCATTTT. Protein product: CASSPPGTVSNQPQHF.